These 2 T cell receptor beta chains originate from one sample sequenced in a study of shared clonotypes between healthy human individuals (TCRdb year 2020). Library prep was done by the immunoSEQ multiplex PCR assay. Held by TCRdb, this immuneACCESS table contains in-frame sequences only and omits some clones. Under half of the omission traces to an unresolved V gene where checked; the cause of the rest is unknown. This sample holds some 79,000 clones; about 64% were observed only once. The ten most abundant clones make up roughly 56% of the sample. The sequenced material came from memory CD8+ T cells sorted from blood. This sample's cell subset or site label indicates: CD45RO+ cells pooled with CCR7-negative TemRA cells. Source of these receptors: a young man in good health.

The rearrangement links TRBV6-1 to TRBJ2-1; 7 nucleotides align to TRBD2. Germline-derived CDR1 and CDR2 are MNHNS and SASEGT. This CDR3 spans 13 amino acids. The V segment lost 8 bases and the J segment 10 bases; nucleotides outside the gene matches: 11. CDR3 loop: CASDGQEAGEQFF. Written as DNA, the CDR3 is TGTGCCAGCGACGGCCAGGAAGCGGGAGAGCAGTTCTTC.

The V and J genes are TRBV7-6 and TRBJ2-7; tentatively, D is TRBD1 (5 bases). This CDR3 region has 15 residues. Trimming removed 1 base at V and 6 bases at J, with 16 bases between. Per germline, CDR1 SGHVS and CDR2 FNYEAQ. The CDR3 DNA reads as TGTGCCAGCAGCTTAGAGAACCAGGGCAAGTTCGAGCAGTACTTC. Translated, it gives CASSLENQGKFEQYF.